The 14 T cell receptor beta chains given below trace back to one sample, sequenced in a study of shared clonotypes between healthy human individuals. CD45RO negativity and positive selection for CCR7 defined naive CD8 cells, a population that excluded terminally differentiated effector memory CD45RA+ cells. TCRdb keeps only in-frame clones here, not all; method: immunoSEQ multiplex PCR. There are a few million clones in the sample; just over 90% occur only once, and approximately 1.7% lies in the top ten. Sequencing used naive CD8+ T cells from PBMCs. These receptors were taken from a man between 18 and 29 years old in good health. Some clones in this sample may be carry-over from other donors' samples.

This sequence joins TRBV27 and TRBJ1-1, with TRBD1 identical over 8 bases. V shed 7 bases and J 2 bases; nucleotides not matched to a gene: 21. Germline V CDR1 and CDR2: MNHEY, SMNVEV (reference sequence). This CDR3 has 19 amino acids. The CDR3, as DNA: TGTGCCAGCACCTACCAACTGCCCTCCGGACAGGGACTAAACACTGAAGCTTTCTTT. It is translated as CASTYQLPSGQGLNTEAFF.

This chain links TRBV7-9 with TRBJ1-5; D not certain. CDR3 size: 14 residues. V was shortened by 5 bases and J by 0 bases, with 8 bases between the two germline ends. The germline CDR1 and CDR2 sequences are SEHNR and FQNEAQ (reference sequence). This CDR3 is CASSGLDSNQPQHF. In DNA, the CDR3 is TGTGCCAGCAGCGGGCTTGATAGCAATCAGCCCCAGCATTTT.

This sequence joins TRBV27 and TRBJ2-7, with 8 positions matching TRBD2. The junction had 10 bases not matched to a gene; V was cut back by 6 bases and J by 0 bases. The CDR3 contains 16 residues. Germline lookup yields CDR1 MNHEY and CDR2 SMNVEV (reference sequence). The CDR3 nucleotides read TGTGCCAGCAGCGACCGCGCGGGGGGTAGCTCCTACGAGCAGTACTTC. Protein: CASSDRAGGSSYEQYF.

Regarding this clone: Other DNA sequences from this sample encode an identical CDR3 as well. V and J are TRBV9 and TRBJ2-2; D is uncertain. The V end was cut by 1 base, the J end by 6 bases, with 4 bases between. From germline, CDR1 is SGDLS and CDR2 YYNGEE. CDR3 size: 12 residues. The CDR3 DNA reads TGTGCCAGCAGCGTACTTTCCGGGGAGCTGTTTTTT. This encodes CASSVLSGELFF.

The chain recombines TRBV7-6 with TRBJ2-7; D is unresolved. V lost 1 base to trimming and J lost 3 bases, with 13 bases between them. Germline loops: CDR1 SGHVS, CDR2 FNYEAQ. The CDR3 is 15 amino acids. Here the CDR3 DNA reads TGTGCCAGCAGCTTAGGGTTCGGCAGTAACTACGAGCAGTACTTC. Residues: CASSLGFGSNYEQYF.

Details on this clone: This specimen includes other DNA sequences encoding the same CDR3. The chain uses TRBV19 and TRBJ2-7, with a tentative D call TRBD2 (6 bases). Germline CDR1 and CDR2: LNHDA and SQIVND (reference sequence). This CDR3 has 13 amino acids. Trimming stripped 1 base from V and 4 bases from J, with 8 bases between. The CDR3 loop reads CASSIGGTYEQYF. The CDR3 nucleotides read TGTGCCAGTAGTATAGGGGGGACTTACGAGCAGTACTTC.

CDR3 protein: CASSFRSEGAGDEQFF. The CDR3 nucleotides read TGTGCCAGCAGCTTTCGATCTGAGGGGGCAGGCGATGAGCAGTTCTTC. The chain combines TRBV7-2 with TRBJ2-1, with 7 bases aligning to TRBD1. Germline V CDR1 and CDR2: SGHTA, FQGNSA. The CDR3 contains 16 residues. V lost 3 bases, J lost 8 bases, and 13 bases stayed unmatched.

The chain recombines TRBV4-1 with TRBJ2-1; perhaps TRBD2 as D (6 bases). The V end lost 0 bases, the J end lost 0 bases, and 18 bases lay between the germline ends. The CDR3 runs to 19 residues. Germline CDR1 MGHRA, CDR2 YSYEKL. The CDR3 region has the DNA TGCGCCAGCAGCCAAGATTTAGCGGTCCGACGTAGCTCCTACAATGAGCAGTTCTTC. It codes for CASSQDLAVRRSSYNEQFF.

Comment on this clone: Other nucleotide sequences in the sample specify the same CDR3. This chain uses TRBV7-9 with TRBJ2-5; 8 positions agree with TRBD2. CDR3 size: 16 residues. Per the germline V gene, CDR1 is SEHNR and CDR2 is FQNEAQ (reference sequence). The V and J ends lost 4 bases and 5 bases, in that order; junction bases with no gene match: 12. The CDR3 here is CASSSTSGPRKETQYF. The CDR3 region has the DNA TGTGCCAGCAGCTCAACTAGCGGTCCAAGGAAGGAGACCCAGTACTTC.

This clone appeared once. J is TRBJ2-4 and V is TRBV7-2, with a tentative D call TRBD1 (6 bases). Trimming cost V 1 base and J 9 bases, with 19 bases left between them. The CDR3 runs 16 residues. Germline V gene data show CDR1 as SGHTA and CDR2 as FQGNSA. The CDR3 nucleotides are TGTGCCAGCAGCTTAGTCGCAGGGGTAATGTTTAGCATTCAGTACTTC. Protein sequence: CASSLVAGVMFSIQYF.

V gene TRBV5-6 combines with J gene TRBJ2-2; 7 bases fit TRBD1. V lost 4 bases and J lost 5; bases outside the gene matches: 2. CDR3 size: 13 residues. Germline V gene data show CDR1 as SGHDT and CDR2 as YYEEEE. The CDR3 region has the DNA TGTGCCAGCAGCCCAGGGGGAACCGGGGAGCTGTTTTTT. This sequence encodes CASSPGGTGELFF.

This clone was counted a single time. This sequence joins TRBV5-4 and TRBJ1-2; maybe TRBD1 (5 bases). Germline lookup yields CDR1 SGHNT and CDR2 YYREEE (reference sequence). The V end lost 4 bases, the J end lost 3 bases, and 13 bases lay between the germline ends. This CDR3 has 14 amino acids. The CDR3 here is CASSGGISDYGYTF. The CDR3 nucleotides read TGTGCCAGCAGCGGGGGAATCTCCGACTATGGCTACACCTTC.

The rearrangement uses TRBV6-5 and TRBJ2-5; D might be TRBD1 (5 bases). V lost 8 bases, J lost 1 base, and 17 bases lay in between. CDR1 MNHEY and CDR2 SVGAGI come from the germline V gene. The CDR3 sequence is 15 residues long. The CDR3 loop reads CASAKGLHPQETQYF. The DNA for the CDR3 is TGTGCCAGCGCCAAGGGGTTACATCCCCAAGAGACCCAGTACTTC.

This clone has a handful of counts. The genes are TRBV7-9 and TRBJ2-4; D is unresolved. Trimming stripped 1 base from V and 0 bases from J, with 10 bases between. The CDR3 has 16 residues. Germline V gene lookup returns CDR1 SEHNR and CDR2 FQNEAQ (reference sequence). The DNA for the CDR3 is TGTGCCAGCAGCTTAGGTAATACCCCAGCCAAAAACATTCAGTACTTC. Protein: CASSLGNTPAKNIQYF. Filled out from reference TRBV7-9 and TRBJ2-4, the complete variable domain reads DTGVSQNPRHKITKRGQNVTFRCDPISEHNRLYWYRQTLGQGPEFLTYFQNEAQLEKSRLLSDRFSAERPKGSFSTLEIQRTEQGDSAMYLCASSLGNTPAKNIQYFGAGTRLSVL.